This T cell receptor (beta chain) comes out of a study of regulatory T cells in long-lasting Graves disease. This clonotype occurred a few times. Regarding time point: newly diagnosed GD, antithyroid drugs for less than 3 months. RNA isolated from PBMCs was used to make the TCR library. A blood draw put nine milliliters of peripheral blood into EDTA tubes. Germline CDR1 and CDR2: LGHDT and YNNKEL (reference sequence). The ends lost 4 bases at V and 2 bases at J; junction bases unmatched: 4. This CDR3 spans 14 amino acids. Arm-PCR with iRepertoire HTBI primers amplified the CDR3 regions for these TCR beta libraries. TCRdb analysed the multiplex PCR reads with MiXCR anew, one entry per CDR3 protein. Among 440,000 or so distinct CDR3 sequences, 15% were seen once, and the ten largest hold roughly 17%. A further study also used this sample, focusing on T cells in Graves' hyperthyroidism and ophthalmopathy. From that report: In the first-round RT-PCR of the TCR CDR3, the HTBI primer set was used. Most thyroid clonotypes expanded above 0.001 were also detected in blood.

The source of this sequence is a woman under 40 with Graves disease. The source material was peripheral blood mononuclear cells (PBMCs), sampled at new diagnosis, from a patient treated with antithyroid drugs. The chain employs TRBV3-1 and TRBJ2-5; TRBD1 matches at 7 bases. The CDR3, as DNA: TGTGCCAGCAGCCGCACAGGGGAGCAAGAGACCCAGTACTTC. Protein: CASSRTGEQETQYF.